These 7 T cell receptor beta chains were sequenced from one sample in a study of beta chain features in type 1 diabetes. Reverse transcription of all isolated RNA meant that expressed TCRB transcripts were sequenced. The data were produced by immunoSEQ multiplex PCR, yet TCRdb's version contains in-frame clones alone and is incomplete. Here the sample spans around 430,000 clones, roughly 31% being singletons. Specimen: naive CD4+ T cells from blood. The receptors originated from a man between 18 and 29 years old in good health.

This clone was counted between two and nine times. The rearrangement joins TRBV30 to TRBJ2-5; the match to TRBD1 covers 8 bases. The CDR3 contains 15 residues. The V and J ends lost 0 bases and 2 bases, in that order; junction bases with no gene match: 5. CDR1 and CDR2 from the germline V gene are GTSNPN and SVGIG (reference sequence). CDR3 sequence (DNA): TGTGCCTGGAGTGTAAACAGGGGGGCGCAAGAGACCCAGTACTTC. This sequence encodes CAWSVNRGAQETQYF.

A few counts support this clone. V usage is TRBV30 and J usage is TRBJ1-4; weak D call: TRBD1 (5 bases). Per the germline V gene, CDR1 is GTSNPN and CDR2 is SVGIG (reference sequence). V dropped 4 bases and J dropped 7 bases, with 10 bases sitting between them. The CDR3 consists of 12 residues. The CDR3, as DNA: TGTGCCTGGACCCCGGGGGTTGAAAAACTGTTTTTT. It yields the protein CAWTPGVEKLFF. The entire variable domain, with the rest obtained from reference TRBV30 and TRBJ1-4, is as follows: SQTIHQWPATLVQPVGSPLSLECTVEGTSNPNLYWYRQAAGRGLQLLFYSVGIGQISSEVPQNLSASRPQDRQFILSSKKLLLSDSGFYLCAWTPGVEKLFFGSGTQLSVL.

This clone appeared a single time. The chain has TRBV7-2 and TRBJ2-7, with D maybe TRBD1 (6 bases). Germline V gene data show CDR1 as SGHTA and CDR2 as FQGNSA. Trimming removed 6 bases at V and 0 bases at J, with 18 bases between. The CDR3 contains 16 residues. CDR3 bases: TGTGCCAGCAGACCTAGGGGCAGGGGCACCTCCTACGAGCAGTACTTC. It yields the protein CASRPRGRGTSYEQYF.

This rearrangement joins TRBV5-4 to TRBJ2-1; 11 nucleotides agree with TRBD2. Germline CDR1 is SGHNT and CDR2 is YYREEE (reference sequence). This CDR3 has 16 residues. The V segment lost 3 bases and the J segment 4 bases; nucleotides outside the gene matches: 6. The DNA of the CDR3 is TGTGCCAGCAGCTGGGGCGGGACTAGCGGTTACAATGAGCAGTTCTTC. Amino acid sequence: CASSWGGTSGYNEQFF.

The DNA of the CDR3 is TGTGCCAGCAACCGGCAAGAGACCCAGTACTTC. Amino acid sequence: CASNRQETQYF. The gene calls are TRBV2 and TRBJ2-5; D remains unclear. The CDR3 loop spans 11 amino acids. Germline CDR1 reads SNHLY; CDR2 reads FYNNEI. Between the trimmed V and J ends, which lost 7 bases and 2 bases, there was a span of 5 bases. Full variable domain (outside the CDR3, taken from reference TRBV2 and TRBJ2-5): EPEVTQTPSHQVTQMGQEVILRCVPISNHLYFYWYRQILGQKVEFLVSFYNNEISEKSEIFDDQFSVERPDGSNFTLKIRSTKLEDSAMYFCASNRQETQYFGPGTRLLVL.

This clone was seen a handful of times. The chain links TRBV2 to TRBJ2-7; possible D gene TRBD2, 5 bases. Germline loops: CDR1 SNHLY, CDR2 FYNNEI. Trimming removed 5 bases from V and 2 bases from J, with 7 bases in between. This CDR3 comprises 12 residues. The CDR3 DNA reads as TGTGCCAGCAGTCTAGCCGCCTACGAGCAGTACTTC. Its translation: CASSLAAYEQYF.

This clone was counted between two and nine times. This rearrangement joins TRBV18 to TRBJ2-7; D possibly matches TRBD1 or TRBD2 (5 bases each). Trimming cost V 7 bases and J 3 bases, with 13 bases left between them. The length of the CDR3 is 13 residues. Germline CDR1 KGHSH, CDR2 LQKENI. CDR3 region: CASFSGTGYEQYF. CDR3 coding DNA: TGTGCCAGCTTCTCGGGGACCGGCTACGAGCAGTACTTC.